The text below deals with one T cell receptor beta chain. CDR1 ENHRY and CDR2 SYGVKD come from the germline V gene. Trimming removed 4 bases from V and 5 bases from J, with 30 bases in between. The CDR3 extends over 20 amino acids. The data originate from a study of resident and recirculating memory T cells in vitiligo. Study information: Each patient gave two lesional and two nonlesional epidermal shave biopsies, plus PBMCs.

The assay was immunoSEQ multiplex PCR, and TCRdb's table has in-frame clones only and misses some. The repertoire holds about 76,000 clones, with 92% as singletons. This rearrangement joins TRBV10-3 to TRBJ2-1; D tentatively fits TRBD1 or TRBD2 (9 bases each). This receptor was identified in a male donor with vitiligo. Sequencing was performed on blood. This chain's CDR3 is CAISGIGTGRLAGSHNEQFF. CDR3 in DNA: TGTGCCATCAGTGGAATTGGGACAGGGCGGCTAGCGGGGTCCCACAATGAGCAGTTCTTC.